The 32 T cell receptor beta chains reported below all come from one sample, sequenced in a study of blood T cells in healthy people across ages. PCR was performed a second time for 7 to 11 cycles using a sample-barcoded 5' primer and a J-beta primer mix. Each CDR3 protein is one row after TCRdb ran MiXCR on the 5' RACE reads. The data show about 650,000 distinct CDR3 sequences, approximately 29% seen once. The specimen sequenced was blood. Receptors originate from an elderly woman in good health.

The J gene is TRBJ2-4, the V gene TRBV20-1; D is perhaps TRBD1 or TRBD2 (5 bases each). Trimming shortened V by 5 bases and J by 2 bases, and 19 bases separated the two germline ends. CDR1 is DFQATT, CDR2 SNEGSKA, per germline (reference sequence). The length of the CDR3 is 16 residues. The CDR3: CSAADRDVATKNIQYF. The CDR3 nucleotides are TGCAGTGCTGCAGACCGGGACGTGGCAACCAAAAACATTCAGTACTTC.

The J gene is TRBJ2-1, the V gene TRBV9; 11 bases align to TRBD2. With 0 bases clipped from V and 7 bases from J, the junction kept 3 bases outside the gene matches. The CDR3 runs to 15 residues. Germline CDR1 reads SGDLS; CDR2 reads YYNGEE. The CDR3 region is CASSVVASGRNEQFF. DNA of the CDR3: TGTGCCAGCAGCGTAGTGGCTAGCGGGAGGAATGAGCAGTTCTTC.

V usage is TRBV6-5 and J usage is TRBJ2-3, with a tentative D call TRBD1 (6 bases). V was shortened by 5 bases and J by 3 bases, with 12 bases between the two germline ends. The length of the CDR3 is 14 residues. Germline values: CDR1 MNHEY, CDR2 SVGAGI. In nucleotides, the CDR3 is TGTGCCAGCAGTCAACAGGGTAAAACAGATACGCAGTATTTT. Amino acids: CASSQQGKTDTQYF.

This clonotype occurred many times. This chain joins TRBV6-2 or TRBV6-3 and TRBJ2-7, with 8 bases fitting TRBD1. V shed 4 bases and J 4 bases; nucleotides not matched to a gene: 9. Germline V gene data show CDR1 as MNHEY and CDR2 as SVGEGT. The CDR3 has 15 amino acids. The CDR3 loop reads CASSSAGQGFYEQYF. The CDR3 nucleotides read TGTGCCAGCAGTTCCGCCGGACAGGGATTTTACGAGCAGTACTTC.

CDR3 sequence: CASSEKGGMGQPQHF. In DNA, the CDR3 is TGTGCCAGCAGTGAAAAGGGGGGGATGGGACAGCCCCAGCATTTT. This chain joins TRBV25-1 and TRBJ1-5; tentatively, D is TRBD1 (6 bases). Trimming left V 2 bases short and J 7 bases short, with 15 bases between. The CDR3 extends over 15 amino acids. Germline V gene lookup returns CDR1 MGHDK and CDR2 SYGVNS. The whole variable domain, remainder taken from reference TRBV25-1 and TRBJ1-5, is EADIYQTPRYLVIGTGKKITLECSQTMGHDKMYWYQQDPGMELHLIHYSYGVNSTEKGDLSSESTVSRIRTEHFPLTLESARPSHTSQYLCASSEKGGMGQPQHFGDGTRLSIL.

The V and J genes are TRBV11-2 and TRBJ2-5; 8 bases match TRBD2. This CDR3 is built from 15 residues. Per the germline V gene, CDR1 is SGHAT and CDR2 is FQNNGV. J was trimmed by 4 bases and V by 7 bases; bases with no gene match: 11. The DNA of the CDR3 is TGTGCCAGCACCCTACGGGGGGGGGCTCGAGAGACCCAGTACTTC. Encoded protein: CASTLRGGARETQYF.

J is TRBJ2-7 and V is TRBV18; D unresolved. The germline gives CDR1 KGHSH, CDR2 LQKENI. Trimming left V 8 bases short and J 4 bases short, with 15 bases between. CDR3 length: 13 residues. Written as DNA, the CDR3 is TGTGCCAGCAGTTACGACGGCAGATACGAGCAGTACTTC. Its protein product is CASSYDGRYEQYF. Full variable domain (outside the CDR3, taken from reference TRBV18 and TRBJ2-7): NAGVMQNPRHLVRRRGQEARLRCSPMKGHSHVYWYRQLPEEGLKFMVYLQKENIIDESGMPKERFSAEFPKEGPSILRIQQVVRGDSAAYFCASSYDGRYEQYFGPGTRLTVT.

This clonotype has ten or more counts. The rearrangement links TRBV9 to TRBJ1-4; D might be TRBD1 (6 bases). In germline, CDR1 is SGDLS, CDR2 YYNGEE. CDR3 length: 14 residues. V was pared by 3 bases and J by 6 bases, with 12 bases between. The DNA of the CDR3 is TGTGCCAGCAGCGCACAGGGAAGGGATGAAAAACTGTTTTTT. It encodes CASSAQGRDEKLFF.

The chain joins TRBV5-6 to TRBJ1-1; no clear D gene. The germline CDR1 and CDR2 sequences are SGHDT and YYEEEE. V was pared by 0 bases and J by 1 base, with 13 bases between. The CDR3 is 16 residues long. CDR3 nucleotides: TGTGCCAGCAGCTTGGAGGTCGGCAGTTGGAACACTGAAGCTTTCTTT. Translation gives CASSLEVGSWNTEAFF. Filled out from reference TRBV5-6 and TRBJ1-1, the complete variable domain reads DAGVTQSPTHLIKTRGQQVTLRCSPKSGHDTVSWYQQALGQGPQFIFQYYEEEERQRGNFPDRFSGHQFPNYSSELNVNALLLGDSALYLCASSLEVGSWNTEAFFGQGTRLTVV.

With regard to this clonotype: This clone may be a read error of a much larger clone one base away. This chain uses TRBV9 with TRBJ2-7; 9 positions match TRBD2. Per germline, CDR1 SGDLS and CDR2 YYNGEE. The CDR3 covers 14 residues. The CDR3 here is CVSSAGGGANEQYF. CDR3 nucleotide sequence: TGTGTCAGCAGCGCCGGCGGGGGGGCAAACGAGCAGTACTTC.

The table lists this clonotype with a few counts. J is TRBJ2-1 and V is TRBV7-9; 7 bases line up with TRBD2. The CDR3 is 15 residues long. Germline trimming cut 1 base from V and 3 bases from J; bases unmatched to any gene: 3. Germline V CDR1 and CDR2: SEHNR, FQNEAQ (reference sequence). This chain's CDR3 is CASSLVAGDYNEQFF. CDR3 DNA: TGTGCCAGCAGCTTAGTGGCGGGAGACTACAATGAGCAGTTCTTC.

The gene calls are TRBV7-9 and TRBJ2-3; D gene unclear. CDR1 and CDR2 from the germline V gene are SEHNR and FQNEAQ (reference sequence). Trimming took off 5 bases at V and 2 bases at J, with 8 bases between the two ends. This CDR3 comprises 13 residues. CDR3 nucleotides: TGTGCCAGCAGCCCCGGTGACACAGATACGCAGTATTTT. Translation gives CASSPGDTDTQYF. Complete variable domain (other parts from reference TRBV7-9 and TRBJ2-3): DTGVSQNPRHKITKRGQNVTFRCDPISEHNRLYWYRQTLGQGPEFLTYFQNEAQLEKSRLLSDRFSAERPKGSFSTLEIQRTEQGDSAMYLCASSPGDTDTQYFGPGTRLTVL.

In this sample, this clonotype turned up many times. V is TRBV20-1 and J is TRBJ2-5, with TRBD2 identical over 11 bases. Germline CDR1 DFQATT, CDR2 SNEGSKA (reference sequence). The CDR3 runs 15 residues. The V segment lost 4 bases and the J segment 0 bases; nucleotides outside the gene matches: 4. Here the CDR3 reads CSATSGGRYQETQYF. Here the CDR3 DNA reads TGCAGTGCTACTAGCGGGGGGAGGTACCAAGAGACCCAGTACTTC.

This clonotype was recorded many times. J is TRBJ2-5 and V is TRBV20-1; TRBD2 is a possible D gene (6 bases). V lost 4 bases, J lost 5 bases, and 11 bases lay in between. The CDR3 sequence is 12 residues long. From germline, CDR1 is DFQATT and CDR2 SNEGSKA (reference sequence). The CDR3 DNA reads as TGCAGTGCTATCGGGGGTACGGAGACCCAGTACTTC. It translates to CSAIGGTETQYF.

This clonotype came up many times. V gene TRBV6-1 combines with J gene TRBJ2-6; D is unclear. This CDR3 region has 18 residues. Germline V gene lookup returns CDR1 MNHNS and CDR2 SASEGT. V was cut by 5 bases and J by 0 bases, with 17 bases left in between. The DNA for the CDR3 is TGTGCCAGCAGTCCTAGGGCAGCCGGTAGCTCTGGGGCCAACGTCCTGACTTTC. Translation: CASSPRAAGSSGANVLTF.

This clonotype was seen repeatedly, ten times or more. The CDR3 loop reads CASSPGLASETQYF. CDR3 bases: TGTGCCAGCAGCCCCGGACTAGCTTCCGAGACCCAGTACTTC. This chain joins TRBV7-9 and TRBJ2-5; the match to TRBD2 covers 8 bases. The CDR3 is 14 amino acids. V dropped 5 bases and J dropped 5; count of bases not matched to a gene: 7. Germline-derived CDR1 and CDR2 are SEHNR and FQNEAQ (reference sequence).

Details on this clonotype: A much larger clone differs from this one at a single base, so this may be a read error. J is TRBJ2-1 and V is TRBV7-2; 9 nucleotides match TRBD2. The germline gives CDR1 SGHTA, CDR2 FQGNSA. V trimming: 5 bases; J trimming: 13 bases; junction bases outside the gene matches: 27. The CDR3 has 19 residues. CDR3 loop: CASSQGLAVMGPQEETQFF. The CDR3, as DNA: TGTGCCAGCAGCCAGGGACTAGCTGTTATGGGACCTCAAGAAGAGACCCAGTTCTTC.

This clonotype was seen ten or more times. The V call is TRBV29-1, the J call TRBJ2-2; D is uncertain. V lost 5 bases, J lost 7 bases, and 8 bases lay in between. The CDR3 consists of 11 residues. CDR1 and CDR2 (germline): SQVTM, ANQGSEA. The CDR3 bases are TGCAGCGTTTTTACCGGCGGGGAGCTGTTTTTT. The encoded protein is CSVFTGGELFF.

Note on this clonotype: Possible read error: a much larger clone is one base away. The genes are TRBV7-2 and TRBJ1-2; D is ambiguous. The CDR3 contains 13 residues. Germline V lookup: CDR1 SGHTA, CDR2 FQGNSA. Trimming removed 7 bases at V and 4 bases at J, with 13 bases between. CDR3 sequence (DNA): TGTGCCAGCACGGTGGAAGGACTCTATGGCTACACCTTC. Translated: CASTVEGLYGYTF.

This clonotype was detected ten times or more. This chain connects TRBV9 to TRBJ2-3; D is unclear. Germline V CDR1 and CDR2: SGDLS, YYNGEE. Trimming took 3 bases from V and 0 from J, leaving 8 bases between them. The CDR3 runs to 14 residues. In DNA, the CDR3 is TGTGCCAGCAGCGCCGGGTCGAGCACAGATACGCAGTATTTT. Its protein is CASSAGSSTDTQYF.

The chain recombines TRBV30 with TRBJ2-7, with D perhaps matching TRBD2 (6 bases). The CDR3 runs 16 residues. Germline V CDR1 and CDR2: GTSNPN, SVGIG (reference sequence). The V gene lost 4 bases and the J gene lost 0 bases, with 19 bases spanning the gap. DNA for the CDR3: TGTGCCTGGATGCGAGCGGGCTATCGATACTCCTACGAGCAGTACTTC. The encoded protein is CAWMRAGYRYSYEQYF.

This clonotype was counted at least ten times. This rearrangement joins TRBV5-6 to TRBJ1-2; no definite D call. The CDR3 contains 13 residues. Trimming removed 4 bases from V and 4 bases from J, with 11 bases in between. Looked up from germline, CDR1 is SGHDT and CDR2 is YYEEEE. CDR3 coding DNA: TGTGCCAGCAGCCTCCCGCAATCCTATGGCTACACCTTC. Its translation: CASSLPQSYGYTF.

This clonotype was counted at least ten times. The chain couples TRBV7-9 to TRBJ2-5; D may correspond to TRBD1 or TRBD2 (6 bases each). TRBJ2-7 matches the DNA end more closely, so the J call is doubtful. The CDR3 covers 14 residues. CDR1 SEHNR and CDR2 FQNEAQ come from the germline V gene (reference sequence). The CDR3 nucleotides read TGTGCCAGCAGCTTAGGGGGGGCAGAGCTCGAGCAGTACTTC. Residues: CASSLGGAELEQYF.

Points on this clonotype: Mismatch with germline at one junction end may stem from a read error. The chain uses TRBV15 and TRBJ1-2; D is possibly TRBD1 (5 bases). The CDR3 loop spans 15 amino acids. Germline CDR1 is LNHNV and CDR2 is YYDKDF (reference sequence). The CDR3 here is CTTSRASQDGYGYTF. The CDR3, as DNA: TGTACCACCAGCAGAGCCTCACAGGACGGCTATGGCTACACCTTT.

This chain links TRBV6-2 or TRBV6-3 with TRBJ2-7; the D is unclear. This CDR3 comprises 14 residues. Trimming removed 5 bases at V and 0 bases at J, with 11 bases between. Germline-derived CDR1 and CDR2 are MNHEY and SVGEGT. In DNA form, the CDR3 reads TGTGCCAGCAGTCCGGTGGACGTCTCCTACGAGCAGTACTTC. This sequence encodes CASSPVDVSYEQYF.

In this sample, this clonotype turned up many times. The chain carries TRBV7-3 and TRBJ1-1, with 9 bases that match TRBD1. The CDR3 totals 16 residues. Germline CDR1 is SGHTA and CDR2 is FQGTGA. With V trimmed by 0 bases and J by 3 bases, 5 bases remained unmatched. The CDR3 spells CASSLTSTGGYTEAFF. The CDR3 region has the DNA TGTGCCAGCAGCTTAACCTCGACAGGGGGATACACTGAAGCTTTCTTT.

In this sample, this clonotype turned up many times. This sequence joins TRBV7-2 and TRBJ2-7; D might be TRBD2 (6 bases). The germline V gene has CDR1 SGHTA and CDR2 FQGNSA. V was cut by 3 bases and J by 0 bases, with 15 bases left in between. This CDR3 contains 16 residues. This CDR3 is CASSLSLGTVSYEQYF. Written as DNA, the CDR3 is TGTGCCAGCAGCTTGTCTCTAGGGACTGTCTCCTACGAGCAGTACTTC.

The sample holds many counts of this clonotype. The rearrangement links TRBV9 to TRBJ2-3; D not resolved. Deletions cut 0 bases from V and 2 bases from J, with 7 bases between. Germline V gene lookup returns CDR1 SGDLS and CDR2 YYNGEE. The CDR3 totals 14 residues. CDR3: CASSVESYTDTQYF. The CDR3 DNA sequence: TGTGCCAGCAGCGTAGAGTCCTACACAGATACGCAGTATTTT.

This clonotype was detected a few times. The chain carries TRBV4-3 and TRBJ2-5, with 12 positions matching TRBD2. The trim removed 4 bases at V and 2 bases at J, leaving 8 bases unmatched. Germline-derived CDR1 and CDR2 are LGHNA and YSLEER. There are 17 residues in the CDR3. The CDR3 sequence: CASSPSLAGGLQETQYF. For the CDR3, the DNA is TGCGCCAGCAGCCCGTCACTAGCGGGAGGTCTTCAAGAGACCCAGTACTTC.

This clonotype was counted once. The chain has TRBV12-3 or TRBV12-4 and TRBJ2-7; D is perhaps TRBD1 (6 bases). The V and J ends lost 6 bases and 5 bases respectively, with 14 bases between them. CDR3 size: 13 residues. The CDR3 sequence: CASRGTGIHEQYF. Written as DNA, the CDR3 is TGTGCCAGCAGAGGTACAGGGATCCACGAGCAGTACTTC.

The sample holds a few counts of this clonotype. A read error may explain this, as a much larger clone is one base away. The rearrangement links TRBV5-1 to TRBJ2-1, with 13 bases that match TRBD2. The CDR3 sequence is 16 residues long. Per the germline V gene, CDR1 is SGHRS and CDR2 is YFSETQ. After removal of 0 bases from V and 7 bases from J, the junction contained 4 bases not matched to a gene. This CDR3 is CASSLGGTSGENEQFF. The DNA for the CDR3 is TGCGCCAGCAGCTTGGGCGGGACTAGCGGGGAGAATGAGCAGTTCTTC.

This clonotype was recorded at least ten times. The chain carries TRBV2 and TRBJ2-7; D uncertain. Trimming removed 1 base at V and 10 bases at J, with 11 bases between. The germline V gene has CDR1 SNHLY and CDR2 FYNNEI. This CDR3 region has 12 residues. CDR3: CASSEVVGKQYF. CDR3 nucleotides: TGTGCCAGCAGTGAAGTGGTAGGGAAACAGTACTTC.